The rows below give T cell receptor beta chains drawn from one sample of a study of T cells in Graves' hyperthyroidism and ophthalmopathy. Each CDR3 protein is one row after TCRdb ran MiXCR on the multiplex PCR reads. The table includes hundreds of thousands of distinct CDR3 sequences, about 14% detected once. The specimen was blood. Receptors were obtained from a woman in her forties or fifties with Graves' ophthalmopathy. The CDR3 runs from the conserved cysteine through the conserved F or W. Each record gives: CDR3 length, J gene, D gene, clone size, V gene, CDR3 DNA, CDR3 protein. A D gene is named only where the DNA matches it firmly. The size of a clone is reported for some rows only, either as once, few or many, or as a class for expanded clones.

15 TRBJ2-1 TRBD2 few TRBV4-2 TGTGCCAGCAGCCAAGACGGAGGGACTAACAATGAGCAGTTCTTC CASSQDGGTNNEQFF
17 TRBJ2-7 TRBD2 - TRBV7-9 TGTGCCAGCAGCGACCGGACTAGCGGGAGGGTAGGCTACGAGCAGTACTTC CASSDRTSGRVGYEQYF
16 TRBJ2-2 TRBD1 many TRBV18 TGTGCCAGCTCACCTCTACCGGACAGGGACACCGGGGAGCTGTTTTTT CASSPLPDRDTGELFF
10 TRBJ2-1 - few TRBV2 TGTGCCAGCAGAGTAGCCGTGCAGTTCTTC CASRVAVQFF
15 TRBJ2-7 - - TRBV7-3 TGTGCCAGCAGCTTAATCGCAGGAGGCTCCTACGAGCAGTACTTC CASSLIAGGSYEQYF
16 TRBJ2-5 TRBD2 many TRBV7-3 TGTGCCAGCAGCCCGACCCGGACTAGCGGCCAAGAGACCCAGTACTTC CASSPTRTSGQETQYF
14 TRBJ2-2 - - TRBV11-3 TGTGCCAGCAGGAAAACGGGAGTGACCGGGGAGCTGTTTTTT CASRKTGVTGELFF
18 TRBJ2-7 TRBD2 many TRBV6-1 TGTGCCAGCGGATTCCCGAAGGCGTTAGCGGGAGGCTCCTACGAGCAGTACTTC CASGFPKALAGGSYEQYF
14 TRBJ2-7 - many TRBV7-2 TGTGCCAGCAGCCCAAACCCGGGACGAATCGAGCAGTACTTC CASSPNPGRIEQYF
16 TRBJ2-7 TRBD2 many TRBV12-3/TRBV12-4 TGTGCCAGCAGTTATCCCCGGGCTAGCGGGAGCCTAAAGCAGTACTTC CASSYPRASGSLKQYF
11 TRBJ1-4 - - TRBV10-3 TGTGCCATTGGGACCGGTGAAAAACTGTTTTTT CAIGTGEKLFF
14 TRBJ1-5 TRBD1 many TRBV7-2 TGTGCCAGCAGCTCTGACAGGGACAATCAGCCCCAGCATTTT CASSSDRDNQPQHF
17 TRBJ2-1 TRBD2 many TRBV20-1 TGCAGTGCTAGGACTAGCGGGAGGGCCTCCTCCGTCAATGAGCAGTTCTTC CSARTSGRASSVNEQFF
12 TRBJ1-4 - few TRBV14 TGTGCCAGCAGTCACGCCACGGAAAAACTGTTTTTT CASSHATEKLFF
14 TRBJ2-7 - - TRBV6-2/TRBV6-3 TGTGCCAGCAGTGCTCCAGGTACTACCTACGAGCAGTACTTC CASSAPGTTYEQYF
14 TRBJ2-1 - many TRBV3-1 TGTGCCAGCAGCCAAGCGCGTGATCGAGATGAGCAGTTCTTC CASSQARDRDEQFF
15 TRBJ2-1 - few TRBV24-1 TGTGCCACCAGTGACACTGGAGGGATATACAATGAGCAGTTCTTC CATSDTGGIYNEQFF
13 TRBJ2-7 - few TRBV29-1 TGCAGCGTTGCGACCGGGATGTCCTACGAGCAGTACTTC CSVATGMSYEQYF
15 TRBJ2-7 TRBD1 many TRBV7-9 TGTGCCAGCAGCCGTACCGGGACAGGGAGTGCCGAGCAGTACTTC CASSRTGTGSAEQYF
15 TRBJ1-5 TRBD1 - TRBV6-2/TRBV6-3 TGTGCCAGCAGTTACCCAGGGACAGTTTATCAGCCCCAGCATTTT CASSYPGTVYQPQHF
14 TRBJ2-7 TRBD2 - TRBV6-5 TGTGCCAGCAGTTACAATAGCGGGAGAGGCGAGCAGTACTTC CASSYNSGRGEQYF
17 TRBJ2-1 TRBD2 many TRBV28 TGTGCCAGCAGTTCCCGGGGGGGCGGGAGTAGCCACAATGAGCAGTTCTTC CASSSRGGGSSHNEQFF
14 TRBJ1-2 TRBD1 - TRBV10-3 TGTGCCATCAAGTTCGGGACAGGGGACTATGGCTACACCTTC CAIKFGTGDYGYTF
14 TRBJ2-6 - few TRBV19 TGTGCCACCCGACCCCTCTCTGGGGCCAACGTCCTGACTTTC CATRPLSGANVLTF
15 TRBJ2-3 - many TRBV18 TGTGCCAGCTCACCACCGAATCGGCCCACAGATACGCAGTATTTT CASSPPNRPTDTQYF
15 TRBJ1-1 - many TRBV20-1 TGCAGTGCTAGAGAATTGGGACAAATGAACACTGAAGCTTTCTTT CSARELGQMNTEAFF
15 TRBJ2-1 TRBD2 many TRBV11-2 TGTGCCAGCAGCTTAGTTGGGACTACCCTGGATGAGCAGTTCTTC CASSLVGTTLDEQFF
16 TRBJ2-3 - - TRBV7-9 TGTGCCAGCAGCGGGGGGGCGGGAGTCGGGACAGATACGCAGTATTTT CASSGGAGVGTDTQYF
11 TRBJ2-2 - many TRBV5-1 TGTGCCAGCAGCCACACCGGGGAGCTGTTTTTT CASSHTGELFF
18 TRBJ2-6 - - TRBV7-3 TGTGCCAGCAGCCCACACACGAGTACAGGGTCTGGGGCCAACGTCCTGACTTTC CASSPHTSTGSGANVLTF
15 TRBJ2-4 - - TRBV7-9 TGTGCCAGCAGCTGGCTCGAGTTATCCAAAAACATTCAGTACTTC CASSWLELSKNIQYF
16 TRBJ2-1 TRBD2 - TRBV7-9 TGTGCCAGCAGCGGAGGGACTAGCGGGAGTATTTATGAGCAGTTCTTC CASSGGTSGSIYEQFF
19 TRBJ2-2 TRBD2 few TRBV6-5 TGTGCCAGCAGTTACTCGTTCGGGGGGGCTAGCGGGAGGACCGGGGAGCTGTTTTTT CASSYSFGGASGRTGELFF
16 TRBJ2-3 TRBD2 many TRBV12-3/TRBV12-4 TGTGCCAGCAGTTTAAGACTAGCGGGAGTGACAGATACGCAGTATTTT CASSLRLAGVTDTQYF
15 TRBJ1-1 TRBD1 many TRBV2 TGTGCCAGCAGTGTCGGCGCAGGGGGCGACACTGAAGCTTTCTTT CASSVGAGGDTEAFF
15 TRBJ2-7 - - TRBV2 TGTGCCAGCAGTGAGACCAGGGGACTCTCCTACGAGCAGTACTTC CASSETRGLSYEQYF
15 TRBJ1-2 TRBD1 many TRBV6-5 TGTGCCAGCAGTTACTCCTCGGACAGGGTCTATGGCTACACCTTC CASSYSSDRVYGYTF
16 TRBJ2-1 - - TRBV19 TGTGCCAGTAGCATGAAAACAGGTAGCTCCTACAATGAGCAGTTCTTC CASSMKTGSSYNEQFF
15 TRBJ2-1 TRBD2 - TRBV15 TGTGCCACCAGCCCCCAGCGGGAGAGTATAAATGAGCAGTTCTTC CATSPQRESINEQFF
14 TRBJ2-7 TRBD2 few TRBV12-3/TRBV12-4 TGTGCCAGCAGTCCGACTAGCGAACGATACGAGCAGTACTTC CASSPTSERYEQYF
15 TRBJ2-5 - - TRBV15 TGTGCCACCAGCAGAGACCATTCAGGGGGGGAGACCCAGTACTTC CATSRDHSGGETQYF
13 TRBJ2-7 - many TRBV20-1 TGCAGTGCCACCTGGGACAAAAACTACGAGCAGTACTTC CSATWDKNYEQYF